This is a list of T cell receptor beta chains from one sample in a study of persistence of HIV-infected CD4 T cells. Assay: immunoSEQ multiplex PCR; the TCRdb copy retains only in-frame clones and omits some. The sample carries about 40,000 clones, more than 75% recorded once. Their cognate antigens are unknown. Sequenced here: CD4+ T cells sorted from PBMCs after approximately 20-hour stimulation, sampled from a patient who received antiretroviral therapy. Every receptor here comes from an adult man with HIV who was CMV-seropositive. Each CDR3 is given without its conserved first and last residue. Each record gives: V gene, D gene, CDR3 protein. A D gene is named only where the DNA matches it firmly.

TRBV7-9,.,ASSQGGSGANVLT
TRBV7-9,TRBD1,ASSPNRGQETQY
TRBV18,.,ASSQEQGGSNQPQH
TRBV2,TRBD1,ATGQGRSPLH
TRBV18,TRBD1,ASSPKGQGEGEQY
TRBV18,.,ASSPLGGYEQF
TRBV2,TRBD1,ASSRQGAGGELF
TRBV30,.,AWSSRANEQF
TRBV3-1/TRBV3-2,TRBD1,ASSTWTGKSPLH
TRBV10-1,.,ASSESGRESVGYT
TRBV5-1,.,ASSLASGQHTEAF